Below are 24 T cell receptor beta chains sequenced from a single sample in a study of T cell clonotyping in hematopoietic cell transplantation. Here immunoSEQ multiplex PCR was the method, and the copy in TCRdb shows in-frame clones only, minus some. The sample has some 14,000 clones; less than 80% are singletons. The specimen was PBMCs. The receptors derive from a human donor who either received an allogeneic hematopoietic cell transplant for a myeloid malignancy or was a related donor (not recorded which). Some clones in this sample may be carry-over from other donors' samples.

This sequence joins TRBV29-1 and TRBJ2-5; the D gene is possibly TRBD2 (6 bases). Germline V CDR1 and CDR2: SQVTM, ANQGSEA. CDR3 length: 11 amino acids. Trimming left V 4 bases short and J 11 bases short, with 14 bases between. The CDR3 protein is CSVGRGKGQYF. As DNA, the CDR3 is TGCAGCGTTGGACGGGGGAAAGGGCAGTACTTC.

This clone has just a few counts. The V call is TRBV27, the J call TRBJ2-7; unclear D gene. Per the germline V gene, CDR1 is MNHEY and CDR2 is SMNVEV (reference sequence). The CDR3 extends over 15 amino acids. The V end was cut by 3 bases, the J end by 0 bases, with 12 bases between. CDR3 region: CASSFDTFSSYEQYF. The CDR3 DNA follows: TGTGCCAGCAGTTTTGACACTTTTTCCTCCTACGAGCAGTACTTC.

This chain uses TRBV27 with TRBJ2-5; D gene uncertain. This CDR3 spans 13 amino acids. CDR1 and CDR2 from the germline V gene are MNHEY and SMNVEV (reference sequence). The V end lost 1 base, the J end lost 4 bases, and 7 bases lay between the germline ends. CDR3 in amino acids: CASSLYLGETQYF. DNA of the CDR3: TGTGCCAGCAGTTTATACCTGGGAGAGACCCAGTACTTC.

The chain has TRBV30 and TRBJ1-1; D ambiguous. V was pared by 4 bases and J by 1 base, with 10 bases between. This CDR3 is 13 amino acids long. Germline V gene lookup returns CDR1 GTSNPN and CDR2 SVGIG (reference sequence). CDR3 residues: CAWTARANTEAFF. Here the CDR3 DNA reads TGTGCCTGGACAGCGCGGGCGAACACTGAAGCTTTCTTT.

V and J are TRBV25-1 and TRBJ1-5, with 7 bases fitting TRBD1. CDR3 length: 16 residues. Germline V lookup: CDR1 MGHDK, CDR2 SYGVNS. V dropped 4 bases and J dropped 0; count of bases not matched to a gene: 6. The CDR3 sequence is CASSGEDRHSNQPQHF. The CDR3 bases are TGTGCCAGCAGTGGTGAGGACAGGCATAGCAATCAGCCCCAGCATTTT.

V and J are TRBV28 and TRBJ2-5; 10 nucleotides line up with TRBD1. Per the germline V gene, CDR1 is MDHEN and CDR2 is SYDVKM. V dropped 6 bases and J dropped 5; count of bases not matched to a gene: 9. The CDR3 loop spans 15 amino acids. In DNA, the CDR3 is TGTGCCAGCAGAACGCGACAGGGGGCTTTGGAGACCCAGTACTTC. Translation: CASRTRQGALETQYF.

Points on this clone: At one end the junction does not follow the germline gene, possibly because of a read error. The chain links TRBV30 to TRBJ2-7; a possible D gene is TRBD1 (6 bases). This CDR3 is 13 amino acids long. CDR1 and CDR2 from the germline V gene are GTSNPN and SVGIG (reference sequence). The CDR3 protein is CAGNDRRSYGQYF. CDR3 bases: TGTGCCGGAAATGACAGGCGATCCTACGGGCAGTACTTC.

By proportion, this clone is medium-sized. The rearrangement links TRBV28 to TRBJ1-2; possible D gene TRBD1, 5 bases. This CDR3 contains 16 residues. Trimming stripped 3 bases from V and 4 bases from J, with 18 bases between. Germline V gene sequence: CDR1 MDHEN, CDR2 SYDVKM. As DNA, the CDR3 is TGTGCCAGCAGTTTTGGGCGGGGCGCAGGGTCCTATGGCTACACCTTC. Residues: CASSFGRGAGSYGYTF.

V usage is TRBV30 and J usage is TRBJ1-2; possible D gene TRBD1, 6 bases. Trimming took off 7 bases at V and 5 bases at J, with 20 bases between the two ends. Germline V gene sequence: CDR1 GTSNPN, CDR2 SVGIG (reference sequence). The CDR3 sequence is 14 residues long. The DNA of the CDR3 is TGTGCCTTCTACGGGGGGCAGGGACGGTATGGCTACACCTTC. This gives the protein CAFYGGQGRYGYTF.

Only a few counts were recorded for this clone. Relative to the germline gene, one junction end is altered; a read error may explain this. The CDR3 sequence: CASSLVFRATDTQYF. CDR3 coding DNA: TGCGCCAGCAGCTTAGTGTTTCGAGCCACAGATACGCAGTATTTT. The chain employs TRBV7-2 and TRBJ2-3; D ambiguous. CDR1 SGHTA and CDR2 FQGNSA come from the germline V gene. This CDR3 region has 15 residues.

The rearrangement uses TRBV11-3 and TRBJ2-1, with D perhaps TRBD1 (6 bases). With 5 bases removed from V and 7 bases from J, the gap between germline ends came to 21 bases. The CDR3 has 16 residues. Germline V gene lookup returns CDR1 SGHNT and CDR2 YENEEA. Written as DNA, the CDR3 is TGTGCCAGCAGCCTACTGGGGGCCGGTTCGTGGAATGAGCAGTTCTTC. It specifies CASSLLGAGSWNEQFF.

The chain employs TRBV30 and TRBJ1-2, with unresolved D. The CDR3 consists of 14 residues. Germline V gives CDR1 GTSNPN, CDR2 SVGIG (reference sequence). V lost 4 bases and J 4 bases, leaving 16 bases between the germline ends. The CDR3: CAWTPFGRRYGYTF. CDR3 DNA: TGTGCCTGGACCCCTTTCGGCAGGCGCTATGGCTACACCTTC.

This chain connects TRBV28 to TRBJ2-5; 12 bases line up with TRBD2. The CDR3 runs 15 residues. CDR1 is MDHEN and CDR2 is SYDVKM in the germline V gene. V lost 6 bases and J lost 5; bases outside the gene matches: 7. The CDR3: CASRQPLAGGETQYF. The CDR3, as DNA: TGTGCCAGCAGACAACCTCTAGCGGGAGGGGAGACCCAGTACTTC.

This clone is categorized as medium-sized. The same CDR3 can be traced to other DNA sequences in this sample. The DNA for the CDR3 is TGTGCCAGCAGTTACGGGGGCGAGGGCTACACCTTC. Its translation: CASSYGGEGYTF. The rearrangement uses TRBV6-5 and TRBJ1-2; possibly TRBD1 for D (6 bases). Germline values: CDR1 MNHEY, CDR2 SVGAGI. Trimming removed 2 bases at V and 8 bases at J, with 9 bases between. This CDR3 comprises 12 residues.

The table lists this clone with a few counts. The rearrangement joins TRBV7-6 to TRBJ2-5; D remains ambiguous. V gave up 1 base and J gave up 11 bases, with 2 bases separating them. The germline V gene has CDR1 SGHVS and CDR2 FNYEAQ. The CDR3 totals 9 residues. DNA for the CDR3: TGTGCCAGCAGCTTAGAGCAGTACTTC. Protein sequence: CASSLEQYF.

J is TRBJ2-7 and V is TRBV5-6; 8 bases line up with TRBD2. The CDR3 sequence is 14 residues long. CDR1 SGHDT and CDR2 YYEEEE come from the germline V gene. Unmatched junction bases numbered 6, after V lost 7 bases and J lost 0 bases. This CDR3 is CASGKSGSSYEQYF. The CDR3 coding sequence is TGTGCCAGCGGGAAGAGCGGGAGCTCCTACGAGCAGTACTTC. Full variable domain (outside the CDR3, taken from reference TRBV5-6 and TRBJ2-7): DAGVTQSPTHLIKTRGQQVTLRCSPKSGHDTVSWYQQALGQGPQFIFQYYEEEERQRGNFPDRFSGHQFPNYSSELNVNALLLGDSALYLCASGKSGSSYEQYFGPGTRLTVT.

The V call is TRBV27, the J call TRBJ2-7; D may correspond to TRBD1 or TRBD2 (5 bases each). Germline values: CDR1 MNHEY, CDR2 SMNVEV (reference sequence). The length of the CDR3 is 14 residues. Between the trimmed V and J ends, which lost 5 bases and 4 bases, there was a span of 15 bases. CDR3 region: CASSTRRGDYEQYF. CDR3 coding DNA: TGTGCCAGCAGTACGCGTAGAGGGGATTACGAGCAGTACTTC.

The V gene is TRBV6-6, the J gene TRBJ2-1; either TRBD1 or TRBD2 may supply D (5 bases each). This CDR3 is built from 16 residues. Looked up from germline, CDR1 is MNHNY and CDR2 is SVGAGI (reference sequence). V was shortened by 2 bases and J by 4 bases, with 15 bases between the two germline ends. The DNA for the CDR3 is TGTGCCAGCAGTTACCGGGACCCTGTGGCTTACAATGAGCAGTTCTTC. Its protein is CASSYRDPVAYNEQFF.

This clone was seen a handful of times. The chain links TRBV19 to TRBJ2-2; 8 nucleotides align to TRBD1. Trimming at V came to 7 bases and at J to 4 bases, leaving 11 bases not matched to a gene. The length of the CDR3 is 16 residues. Germline assignment: CDR1 LNHDA and CDR2 SQIVND (reference sequence). CDR3 in DNA: TGTGCCAGTATGACTTGGGGACAGGCGTTCACCGGGGAGCTGTTTTTT. Translating gives CASMTWGQAFTGELFF. Supplemented by reference TRBV19 and TRBJ2-2, the full variable domain reads DGGITQSPKYLFRKEGQNVTLSCEQNLNHDAMYWYRQDPGQGLRLIYYSQIVNDFQKGDIAEGYSVSREKKESFPLTVTSAQKNPTAFYLCASMTWGQAFTGELFFGEGSRLTVL.

This clone was counted between two and nine times. The chain joins TRBV9 to TRBJ2-2, with a possible D match to TRBD2 (6 bases). Between the trimmed V and J ends, which lost 6 bases and 2 bases, there was a span of 8 bases. The germline gives CDR1 SGDLS, CDR2 YYNGEE. The CDR3 length is 13 residues. The CDR3 DNA follows: TGTGCCAGCACGGGACTCAACACCGGGGAGCTGTTTTTT. Translating it yields CASTGLNTGELFF.

A note on this clone: A read error is likely, as this CDR3 ends without the conserved phenylalanine or tryptophan. The rearrangement links TRBV30 to TRBJ1-5; D gene unclear. Looked up from germline, CDR1 is GTSNPN and CDR2 is SVGIG (reference sequence). The CDR3 length is 13 residues. Trimming cost V 2 bases and J 5 bases, with 10 bases left between them. The CDR3: CAWSRGYDQPQHL. As DNA, the CDR3 is TGTGCCTGGAGTCGAGGGTATGATCAGCCCCAGCATCTT.

The rearrangement links TRBV4-3 to TRBJ1-3; D is uncertain. V lost 0 bases and J lost 2, with 5 bases in between. The germline gives CDR1 LGHNA, CDR2 YSLEER. This CDR3 has 14 amino acids. The CDR3 sequence: CASSQDVAGNTIYF. The CDR3 DNA reads as TGCGCCAGCAGCCAAGATGTGGCTGGAAACACCATATATTTT.

CDR3 residues: CASRVGQAYEQYF. The CDR3 DNA is TGTGCCAGCAGAGTCGGACAGGCCTACGAGCAGTACTTC. The chain links TRBV7-6 to TRBJ2-7; 7 nucleotides align to TRBD1. This CDR3 spans 13 amino acids. Germline lookup yields CDR1 SGHVS and CDR2 FNYEAQ. Unmatched junction bases numbered 4, after V lost 6 bases and J lost 2 bases.

The chain employs TRBV6-6 and TRBJ2-7; D is possibly TRBD1 (6 bases). The CDR3 sequence is 13 residues long. Germline V gives CDR1 MNHNY, CDR2 SVGAGI (reference sequence). V shed 5 bases and J shed 3 bases, with 11 bases lying between them. Here the CDR3 DNA reads TGTGCCAGCAGTGCAGCAGGGGTCTACGAGCAGTACTTC. It codes for CASSAAGVYEQYF.